A single sample gave rise to the 23 T cell receptor beta chains below, sequenced in a study of shared clonotypes between healthy human individuals. Assay used: immunoSEQ multiplex PCR; TCRdb lists only in-frame clones, some missing. The sample holds more than 1 million clones, 75% to 80% seen once. The sequenced material came from memory CD4+ T cells from PBMCs. Subset denoted: CD45RA-negative fraction. These receptors all come from a man aged 18-30 years in good health. Some clones in this sample may be carry-over from other donors' samples.

This clone was seen more than once but under ten times. The chain recombines TRBV5-1 with TRBJ2-5; 8 bases align to TRBD1. Germline assignment: CDR1 SGHRS and CDR2 YFSETQ. The CDR3 is made up of 15 amino acids. V shed 5 bases and J 4 bases; nucleotides not matched to a gene: 10. The CDR3 loop reads CASRSVSGGRETQYF. The CDR3 DNA follows: TGCGCCAGCAGATCCGTGTCAGGGGGCCGAGAGACCCAGTACTTC.

This sequence joins TRBV30 and TRBJ2-3, with D possibly matching TRBD2 (6 bases). The germline CDR1 and CDR2 sequences are GTSNPN and SVGIG (reference sequence). Trimming removed 5 bases from V and 2 bases from J, with 8 bases in between. The CDR3 runs to 12 residues. CDR3 sequence (DNA): TGTGCCTGGGGGACTTACACAGATACGCAGTATTTT. Its translation is CAWGTYTDTQYF.

This clone occurred a few times. V usage is TRBV18 and J usage is TRBJ1-1; D gene uncertain. The V end was cut by 6 bases, the J end by 10 bases, with 18 bases between. From germline, CDR1 is KGHSH and CDR2 LQKENI. This CDR3 is built from 13 residues. The CDR3 protein is CASSEARLRAAFF. DNA of the CDR3: TGTGCCAGCTCTGAAGCTAGACTTCGAGCAGCTTTCTTT.

Written as DNA, the CDR3 is TGTGCCATCAGTGAGATTAGCGGCACAGATACGCAGTATTTT. Translating it yields CAISEISGTDTQYF. V gene TRBV10-3 combines with J gene TRBJ2-3; possible D gene TRBD2, 5 bases. Germline assignment: CDR1 ENHRY and CDR2 SYGVKD. V was cut by 2 bases and J by 1 base, with 7 bases left in between. This CDR3 comprises 14 residues.

V is TRBV10-1 and J is TRBJ2-7; no clear D gene. Germline V gene data show CDR1 as WNHNN and CDR2 as SYGVQD (reference sequence). The ends were cut back, 2 bases at V and 3 bases at J, with 11 bases in the middle. The CDR3 loop spans 14 amino acids. CDR3 protein: CASSEGPKGYEQYF. DNA for the CDR3: TGCGCCAGCAGTGAGGGACCGAAGGGCTACGAGCAGTACTTC.

This chain links TRBV15 with TRBJ1-3; no reliable D call. CDR1 and CDR2 (germline): LNHNV, YYDKDF (reference sequence). The CDR3 totals 14 residues. Trimming left V 8 bases short and J 2 bases short, with 13 bases between. The CDR3 loop is CATEKRTAGNTIYF. CDR3 sequence (DNA): TGTGCCACCGAGAAGAGGACGGCTGGAAACACCATATATTTT.

This chain links TRBV5-1 with TRBJ1-4, with D perhaps matching TRBD1 (5 bases). Germline CDR1 is SGHRS and CDR2 is YFSETQ. CDR3 length equals 14 residues. Trimming took 0 bases from V and 8 from J, leaving 11 bases between them. The CDR3 DNA reads as TGCGCCAGCAGCTTGGGAGGGGATGGCGAAAAACTGTTTTTT. This codes for CASSLGGDGEKLFF.

This chain uses TRBV29-1 with TRBJ2-7; D gene uncertain. The CDR3 is made up of 13 amino acids. Trimming stripped 8 bases from V and 0 bases from J, with 14 bases between. The V gene's germline CDR1 is SQVTM and CDR2 ANQGSEA. The CDR3 reads CSFLSVSSYEQYF. The DNA for the CDR3 is TGCAGCTTCCTATCTGTCAGCTCCTACGAGCAGTACTTC.

The chain combines TRBV30 with TRBJ2-2; 8 bases fit TRBD2. Germline CDR1 reads GTSNPN; CDR2 reads SVGIG (reference sequence). The CDR3 is made up of 13 amino acids. With V trimmed by 2 bases and J by 8 bases, 4 bases remained unmatched. The CDR3 loop is CAWSPLAGGELFF. The CDR3 bases are TGTGCCTGGAGTCCATTAGCGGGAGGGGAGCTGTTTTTT.

In its sample, this clone was seen a few times. The rearrangement links TRBV11-2 to TRBJ1-2; D is unclear. The CDR3 has 18 residues. Germline CDR1 and CDR2: SGHAT and FQNNGV. Trimming pared 5 bases from V and 3 bases from J, leaving 25 bases between. The CDR3 here is CASSRAPKGLPPDYGYTF. The CDR3 nucleotides are TGTGCCAGCAGCCGAGCCCCCAAGGGCCTTCCGCCTGACTATGGCTACACCTTC.

There are a few counts of this clone. The chain employs TRBV7-9 and TRBJ1-4; the match to TRBD1 covers 7 bases. The CDR3 has 14 residues. Germline V CDR1 and CDR2: SEHNR, FQNEAQ (reference sequence). The junction had 8 bases not matched to a gene; V was cut back by 5 bases and J by 8 bases. The CDR3 bases are TGTGCCAGCAGCGCCAACACAGGGGACGAAAAACTGTTTTTT. This sequence encodes CASSANTGDEKLFF.

This sequence joins TRBV2 and TRBJ2-3, with D perhaps matching TRBD2 (6 bases). The ends were cut back, 4 bases at V and 0 bases at J, with 17 bases in the middle. This CDR3 has 17 residues. Germline CDR1 and CDR2: SNHLY and FYNNEI. CDR3 loop: CASSAALGLTSTDTQYF. CDR3 bases: TGTGCCAGCAGTGCCGCCCTGGGACTGACTAGCACAGATACGCAGTATTTT.

The chain is built from TRBV5-1 and TRBJ2-2; D is possibly TRBD2 (6 bases). V was trimmed by 7 bases and J by 1 base, leaving 14 bases between them. Germline loops: CDR1 SGHRS, CDR2 YFSETQ. The CDR3 has 15 amino acids. CDR3 loop: CASRDGGGNTGELFF. The CDR3 region has the DNA TGCGCCAGCCGCGATGGGGGAGGGAACACCGGGGAGCTGTTTTTT.

The chain links TRBV30 to TRBJ1-1, with 7 nucleotides matching TRBD1. CDR3 length: 13 residues. Unmatched junction bases numbered 4, after V lost 1 base and J lost 5 bases. Germline loops: CDR1 GTSNPN, CDR2 SVGIG (reference sequence). CDR3 sequence reads: CAWSGDSLTEAFF. In DNA form, the CDR3 reads TGTGCCTGGAGTGGGGACAGCCTGACTGAAGCTTTCTTT.

The sample holds a few counts of this clone. Additional DNA sequences in this sample encode the identical CDR3. The genes are TRBV28 and TRBJ2-5; 13 bases agree with TRBD2. This CDR3 has 16 residues. Unmatched junction bases numbered 8, after V lost 6 bases and J lost 4 bases. The germline CDR1 and CDR2 sequences are MDHEN and SYDVKM. The CDR3 nucleotides read TGTGCCAGCAGCCCCGGACTAGCGGGAGCTCGAGAGACCCAGTACTTC. It yields the protein CASSPGLAGARETQYF.

The chain links TRBV7-2 to TRBJ1-5; perhaps TRBD1 as D (6 bases). The CDR3 loop spans 15 amino acids. Trimming shortened V by 5 bases and J by 3 bases, and 14 bases separated the two germline ends. Germline V gene data show CDR1 as SGHTA and CDR2 as FQGNSA. The CDR3 sequence is CASSPGQSLNQPQHF. The CDR3 DNA follows: TGTGCCAGCAGCCCAGGACAGAGTCTCAATCAGCCCCAGCATTTT.

V gene TRBV6-6 combines with J gene TRBJ1-5; D is undetermined. Germline V gene data show CDR1 as MNHNY and CDR2 as SVGAGI (reference sequence). This CDR3 region has 16 residues. V was cut by 6 bases and J by 3 bases, with 18 bases left in between. The CDR3 loop reads CASRLQVARDNQPQHF. As DNA, the CDR3 is TGTGCCAGCAGGTTGCAGGTGGCGAGGGACAATCAGCCCCAGCATTTT.

This chain connects TRBV5-1 to TRBJ2-2, with 10 bases fitting TRBD1. Germline trimming cut 3 bases from V and 4 bases from J; bases unmatched to any gene: 3. The V gene's germline CDR1 is SGHRS and CDR2 YFSETQ. The CDR3 totals 15 residues. The CDR3 region has the DNA TGCGCCAGCAGCTCCGGGACAGGGGTCACCGGGGAGCTGTTTTTT. It codes for CASSSGTGVTGELFF.

The CDR3 DNA reads as TGTGCCAGCCAAATCGCCTCCGGCACCTACGAGCAGTACTTC. Protein sequence: CASQIASGTYEQYF. The chain joins TRBV27 to TRBJ2-7; D not certain. CDR1 MNHEY and CDR2 SMNVEV come from the germline V gene (reference sequence). The CDR3 has 14 amino acids. V dropped 8 bases and J dropped 2 bases, with 16 bases sitting between them.

V and J are TRBV6-5 and TRBJ2-2; tentatively, D is TRBD1 (6 bases). CDR1 is MNHEY and CDR2 is SVGAGI in the germline V gene. Trimming cost V 6 bases and J 2 bases, with 13 bases left between them. This CDR3 comprises 15 residues. CDR3 bases: TGTGCCAGCAGCCGAGGCAGGGGAAACACCGGGGAGCTGTTTTTT. Translation: CASSRGRGNTGELFF.

This clone was counted ten times or more. The J gene is TRBJ2-7, the V gene TRBV5-8; 12 bases map to TRBD2. Germline V gives CDR1 SGHTS, CDR2 YDEGEE. The J segment lost 9 bases and the V segment lost 4 bases, leaving 8 bases of the junction unmatched. CDR3 length: 14 residues. The CDR3 nucleotides read TGTGCCAGCAGCCGGACTAGCGGGATAAGGGGGCAGTACTTC. It codes for CASSRTSGIRGQYF.

This clone was observed once. The chain recombines TRBV2 with TRBJ1-1; D may be TRBD1 (5 bases). This CDR3 contains 14 residues. CDR1 and CDR2 from the germline V gene are SNHLY and FYNNEI. V lost 6 bases to trimming and J lost 4 bases, with 15 bases between them. In nucleotides, the CDR3 is TGTGCCAGCAGGCCCTATGTGGGGGGCACTGAAGCTTTCTTT. Its protein product is CASRPYVGGTEAFF.

The CDR3 DNA is TGTGCCAGCAGCTTCACGACGCCGAACACTGAAGCTTTCTTT. This encodes CASSFTTPNTEAFF. The genes are TRBV5-5 and TRBJ1-1, with unresolved D. CDR1 is SGHKS, CDR2 YYEKEE, per germline (reference sequence). Trimming took 2 bases from V and 1 from J, leaving 9 bases between them. This CDR3 region has 14 residues.